Listed below are T cell receptor beta chains from one sample, sequenced in a study of shared clonotypes between healthy human individuals. The assay was immunoSEQ multiplex PCR, and TCRdb's table has in-frame clones only and misses some. The sample includes more than 1 million clones, 70% to 80% of them seen just once. Sequenced material: memory CD4+ T cells from PBMCs. The receptors were gathered from a young man in good health. Some clones in this sample may be carry-over from other donors' samples. Both conserved end residues are part of each CDR3. The order of the fields is CDR3 length, D gene, V gene, J gene, clone size, CDR3 protein, CDR3 DNA. D genes are given only for firm matches. Expanded clones are given a class, and other clones once, few, many or no size at all.

16	NA	TRBV4-1	TRBJ1-4	NA	CASSQDYQGSKEKLFF	TGCGCCAGCAGCCAAGATTATCAGGGTAGTAAGGAAAAACTGTTTTTT
13	NA	TRBV28	TRBJ2-6	NA	CASRSSGANVLTF	TGTGCCAGCAGGTCCTCTGGGGCCAACGTCCTGACTTTC
16	NA	TRBV5-4	TRBJ1-5	few	CASSSPLTVGSQPQHF	TGTGCCAGCAGCTCTCCCCTCACCGTTGGGAGCCAGCCCCAGCATTTT
13	NA	TRBV15	TRBJ1-3	once	CATRATAGNTIYF	TGTGCCACCCGGGCAACGGCTGGAAACACCATATATTTT
14	NA	TRBV7-3	TRBJ2-5	NA	CASSPAGLQETQYF	TGTGCCAGCAGCCCAGCGGGCCTACAAGAGACCCAGTACTTC
16	TRBD1	TRBV7-2	TRBJ2-4	NA	CASSSSPGTGKNIQYF	TGTGCCAGCAGCTCATCTCCTGGGACAGGAAAAAACATTCAGTACTTC
18	TRBD2	TRBV5-1	TRBJ2-7	NA	CASSSPLTSGRAVEEQYF	TGCGCCAGCAGCTCGCCCCTGACTAGCGGGAGGGCCGTGGAAGAGCAGTACTTC
18	TRBD2	TRBV6-1	TRBJ2-5	NA	CASSEEGLAGSWGETQYF	TGTGCCAGCAGTGAAGAAGGGCTAGCGGGGTCCTGGGGAGAGACCCAGTACTTC
15	NA	TRBV28	TRBJ1-3	NA	CASSLGGASGNTIYF	TGTGCCAGCAGCTTAGGGGGGGCCTCTGGAAACACCATATATTTT
13	NA	TRBV18	TRBJ2-3	NA	CASSPFWTDTQYF	TGTGCCAGCTCACCCTTTTGGACAGATACGCAGTATTTT
12	NA	TRBV11-2	TRBJ2-2	NA	CASSPQGGELFF	TGTGCCAGCAGCCCCCAAGGTGGGGAGCTGTTTTTT
18	NA	TRBV21-1	TRBJ2-5	NA	CASSKAGGEPDSGETQYF	TGTGCCAGCAGCAAAGCGGGAGGTGAACCCGACTCCGGAGAGACCCAGTACTTC
16	NA	TRBV4-2	TRBJ2-7	NA	CASSQAARQTSYEQYF	TGTGCCAGCAGCCAAGCAGCGCGACAGACCTCCTACGAGCAGTACTTC
15	NA	TRBV9	TRBJ2-5	NA	CASSPGLHNQETQYF	TGTGCCAGCAGCCCCGGACTACACAACCAAGAGACCCAGTACTTC
15	TRBD1	TRBV27	TRBJ1-1	NA	CASSGDRGGGTEAFF	TGTGCCAGCAGTGGCGACAGGGGAGGAGGGACTGAAGCTTTCTTT
15	NA	TRBV4-2	TRBJ1-4	NA	CASNSISTTNEKLFF	TGTGCCAGCAACTCGATCAGTACAACTAATGAAAAACTGTTTTTT
12	NA	TRBV10-1	TRBJ2-2	few	CASGRNTGELFF	TGCGCCAGCGGCAGGAACACCGGGGAGCTGTTTTTT
15	NA	TRBV9	TRBJ2-7	NA	CASSREIADSYEQYF	TGTGCCAGCAGCAGAGAGATAGCGGACTCCTACGAGCAGTACTTC
14	NA	TRBV5-1	TRBJ2-5	NA	CASSIRDSQETQYF	TGCGCCAGCAGCATCCGGGACTCCCAAGAGACCCAGTACTTC
14	NA	TRBV7-9	TRBJ2-5	once	CASSLFLVQETQYF	TGTGCCAGCAGCTTATTTTTGGTCCAAGAGACCCAGTACTTC
16	NA	TRBV27	TRBJ1-1	NA	CASRTNPRVGDTEAFF	TGTGCCAGCAGGACCAACCCCCGGGTCGGGGACACTGAAGCTTTCTTT
16	TRBD2	TRBV5-4	TRBJ2-3	NA	CASSLGLAGDADTQYF	TGTGCCAGCAGCCTGGGACTAGCGGGAGATGCAGATACGCAGTATTTT
15	NA	TRBV19	TRBJ1-3	NA	CASSNVAGNSNTIYF	TGTGCCAGTTCAAACGTAGCAGGGAATTCGAACACCATATATTTT
17	NA	TRBV4-1	TRBJ1-1	NA	CASSRLPAGRRTTEAFF	TGCGCCAGCAGCCGTCTCCCGGCGGGGCGCCGAACCACTGAAGCTTTCTTT
16	TRBD1	TRBV28	TRBJ2-1	NA	CASRRSGTGTYNEQFF	TGTGCCAGCAGACGATCCGGGACAGGGACGTACAATGAGCAGTTCTTC
15	NA	TRBV27	TRBJ2-3	once	CASSLSRGGTDTQYF	TGTGCCAGCAGTTTATCTAGAGGCGGCACAGATACGCAGTATTTT
13	NA	TRBV2	TRBJ2-7	NA	CASRIDRINEQYF	TGTGCCAGCAGGATAGACAGGATCAACGAGCAGTACTTC
14	TRBD1	TRBV19	TRBJ1-3	NA	CASSVTGAGNTIYF	TGTGCCAGTAGTGTGACAGGGGCTGGAAACACCATATATTTT
14	NA	TRBV16	TRBJ1-2	NA	CASSHSLTDNGYTF	TGTGCCAGCAGCCACTCGTTGACAGATAATGGCTACACCTTC
15	TRBD1	TRBV5-1	TRBJ1-1	NA	CASSKDRLGNTEAFF	TGCGCCAGCAGCAAGGACAGGTTGGGGAACACTGAAGCTTTCTTT
15	NA	TRBV21-1	TRBJ2-7	NA	CASSARDSPLYEQYF	TGTGCCAGCAGCGCCAGGGACAGCCCCTTATACGAGCAGTACTTC
15	TRBD2	TRBV5-1	TRBJ2-7	NA	CASSPRTSGTYEQYF	TGCGCCAGCAGCCCACGGACTAGCGGGACCTACGAGCAGTACTTC
15	NA	TRBV27	TRBJ2-1	NA	CASAKTRDGYNEQFF	TGTGCCAGCGCTAAAACCCGGGACGGCTACAATGAGCAGTTCTTC
14	NA	TRBV15	TRBJ2-7	once	CATSREELSYEQYF	TGTGCCACCAGCAGAGAGGAACTTTCCTACGAGCAGTACTTC
15	TRBD1	TRBV7-8	TRBJ1-2	many	CASSPGTGTNYGYTF	TGTGCCAGCAGCCCCGGGACAGGGACCAACTATGGCTACACCTTC
16	TRBD2	TRBV5-1	TRBJ2-5	NA	CASTSGGGLDQETQYF	TGCGCCAGCACCAGCGGGGGGGGGCTGGATCAAGAGACCCAGTACTTC
15	NA	TRBV2	TRBJ2-5	NA	CASTRRMGPQGTQYF	TGTGCCAGCACCCGAAGGATGGGACCCCAAGGGACCCAGTACTTC
18	TRBD2	TRBV14	TRBJ2-1	NA	CASSPLSLAGFSYNEQFF	TGTGCCAGCAGCCCGCTCTCACTAGCGGGGTTCTCCTACAATGAGCAGTTCTTC
15	TRBD1	TRBV6-5	TRBJ1-5	NA	CASSSPGTGLEPQHF	TGTGCCAGCAGTTCTCCCGGGACAGGGTTAGAGCCCCAGCATTTT
13	NA	TRBV2	TRBJ2-2	NA	CASSDRATGELFF	TGTGCCAGCAGTGACAGGGCCACCGGGGAGCTGTTTTTT
14	NA	TRBV7-9	TRBJ1-2	NA	CASSLGTGNYGYTF	TGTGCCAGCAGCCTAGGGACGGGAAACTATGGCTACACCTTC
16	NA	TRBV6-5	TRBJ2-2	NA	CASSYSASIYTGELFF	TGTGCCAGCAGTTACTCGGCTAGCATATACACCGGGGAGCTGTTTTTT
14	NA	TRBV27	TRBJ2-7	NA	CASSASRNSYEQYF	TGTGCCAGCAGTGCCAGCCGAAACTCCTACGAGCAGTACTTC
14	NA	TRBV9	TRBJ2-3	NA	CASSVVGGGDTQYF	TGTGCCAGCAGCGTAGTCGGGGGCGGAGATACGCAGTATTTT
14	NA	TRBV29-1	TRBJ2-1	NA	CSVPTGRTYNEQFF	TGCAGCGTGCCGACCGGGCGGACCTACAATGAGCAGTTCTTC
15	NA	TRBV7-8	TRBJ1-2	many	CASSSQRGLLGGYTF	TGTGCCAGCAGCTCCCAGCGGGGGTTGTTGGGAGGCTACACCTTC
13	NA	TRBV18	TRBJ2-1	NA	CASSRELGNEQFF	TGTGCCAGCTCACGGGAGTTGGGGAATGAGCAGTTCTTC
13	NA	TRBV10-3	TRBJ1-1	few	CAISESWNTEAFF	TGTGCCATCAGTGAGAGCTGGAACACTGAAGCTTTCTTT
15	NA	TRBV27	TRBJ2-7	NA	CASSRGTQDPYEQYF	TGTGCCAGCAGCCGCGGGACCCAGGACCCCTACGAGCAGTACTTC
14	TRBD2	TRBV27	TRBJ2-5	NA	CASALAGGWETQYF	TGTGCCAGCGCCCTAGCGGGAGGATGGGAGACCCAGTACTTC
13	NA	TRBV19	TRBJ1-5	NA	CASSIDRGQPQHF	TGTGCCAGTAGTATAGATAGGGGTCAGCCCCAGCATTTT
14	TRBD1	TRBV9	TRBJ1-1	NA	CASSSDRVGTEAFF	TGTGCCAGCAGCTCGGACAGGGTCGGCACTGAAGCTTTCTTT
13	NA	TRBV6-1	TRBJ1-5	NA	CASSYVPDQPQHF	TGTGCCAGCAGCTATGTGCCGGACCAGCCCCAGCATTTT
16	NA	TRBV15	TRBJ2-5	few	CATSRGAAASQETQYF	TGTGCCACCAGCAGGGGGGCAGCGGCCAGCCAAGAGACCCAGTACTTC
13	NA	TRBV29-1	TRBJ1-1	NA	CSSMTDTSFKAFF	TGCAGCTCGATGACGGATACTTCTTTTAAAGCTTTCTTT
15	TRBD1	TRBV29-1	TRBJ2-2	NA	CSVRSGQTNTGELFF	TGCAGCGTTAGATCGGGACAGACCAACACCGGGGAGCTGTTTTTT
14	NA	TRBV7-2	TRBJ1-5	few	CASSSGILGPPQHF	TGTGCCAGCAGCTCGGGAATTCTCGGCCCGCCCCAGCATTTT
16	NA	TRBV30	TRBJ1-4	NA	CAWSVAGPRFYEKLFF	TGTGCCTGGAGTGTAGCGGGGCCGCGCTTCTATGAAAAACTGTTTTTT
14	TRBD1	TRBV2	TRBJ1-1	NA	CASRDGQGNTEAFF	TGTGCCAGCAGGGACGGACAGGGCAACACTGAAGCTTTCTTT